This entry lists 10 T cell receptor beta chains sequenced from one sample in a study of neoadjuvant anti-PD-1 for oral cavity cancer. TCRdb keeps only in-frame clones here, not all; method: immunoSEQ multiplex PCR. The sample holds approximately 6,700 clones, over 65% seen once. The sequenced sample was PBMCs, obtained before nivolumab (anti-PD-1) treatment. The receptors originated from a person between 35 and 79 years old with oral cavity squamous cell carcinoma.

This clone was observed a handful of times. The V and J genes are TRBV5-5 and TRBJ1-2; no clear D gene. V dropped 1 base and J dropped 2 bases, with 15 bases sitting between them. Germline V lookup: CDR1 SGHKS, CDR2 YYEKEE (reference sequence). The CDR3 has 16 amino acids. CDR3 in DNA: TGTGCCAGCAGCTTGAGGGCAAGGCCCAAAAACTATGGCTACACCTTC. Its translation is CASSLRARPKNYGYTF.

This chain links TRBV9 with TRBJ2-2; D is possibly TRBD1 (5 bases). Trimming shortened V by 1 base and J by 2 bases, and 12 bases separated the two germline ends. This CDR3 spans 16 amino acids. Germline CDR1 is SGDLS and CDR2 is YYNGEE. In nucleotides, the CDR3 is TGTGCCAGCAGCGTAAACCCCGGACACAACACCGGGGAGCTGTTTTTT. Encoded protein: CASSVNPGHNTGELFF.

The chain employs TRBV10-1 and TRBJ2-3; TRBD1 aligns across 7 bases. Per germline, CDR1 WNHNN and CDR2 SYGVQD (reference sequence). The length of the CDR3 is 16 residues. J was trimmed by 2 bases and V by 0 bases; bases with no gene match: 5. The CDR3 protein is CASSESTGLDTDTQYF. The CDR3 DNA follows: TGCGCCAGCAGTGAGTCGACAGGGTTGGACACAGATACGCAGTATTTT.

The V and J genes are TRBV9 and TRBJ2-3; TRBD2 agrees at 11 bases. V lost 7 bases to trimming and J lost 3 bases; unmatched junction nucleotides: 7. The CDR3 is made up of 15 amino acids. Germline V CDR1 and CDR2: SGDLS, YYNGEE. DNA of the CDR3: TGTGCCAGCGATAGCGGGGGGGCCAGTACAGATACGCAGTATTTT. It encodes CASDSGGASTDTQYF.

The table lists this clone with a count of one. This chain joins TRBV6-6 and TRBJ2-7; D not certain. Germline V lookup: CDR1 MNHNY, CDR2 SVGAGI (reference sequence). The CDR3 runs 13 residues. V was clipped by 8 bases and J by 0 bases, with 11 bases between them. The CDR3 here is CASLDHGSYEQYF. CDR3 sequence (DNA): TGTGCCAGCCTTGACCACGGCTCCTACGAGCAGTACTTC.

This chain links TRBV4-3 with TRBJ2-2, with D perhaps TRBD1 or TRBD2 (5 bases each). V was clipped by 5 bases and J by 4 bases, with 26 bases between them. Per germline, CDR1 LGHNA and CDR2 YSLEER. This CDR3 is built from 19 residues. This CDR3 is CASSSPEPRDPAVTGELFF. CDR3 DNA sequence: TGCGCCAGCAGCTCCCCCGAGCCCAGGGACCCTGCGGTCACCGGGGAGCTGTTTTTT.

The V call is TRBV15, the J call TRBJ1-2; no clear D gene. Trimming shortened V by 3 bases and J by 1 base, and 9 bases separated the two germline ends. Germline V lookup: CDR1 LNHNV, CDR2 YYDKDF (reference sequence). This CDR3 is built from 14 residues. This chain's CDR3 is CATSSGISNYGYTF. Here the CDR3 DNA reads TGTGCCACCAGCAGTGGGATCAGTAACTATGGCTACACCTTC.

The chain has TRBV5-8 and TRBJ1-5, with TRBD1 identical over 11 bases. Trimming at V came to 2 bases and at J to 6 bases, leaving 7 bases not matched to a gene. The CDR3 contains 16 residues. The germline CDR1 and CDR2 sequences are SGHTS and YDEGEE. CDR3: CASSFRTGGFFQPQHF. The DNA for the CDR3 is TGTGCCAGCAGCTTTCGGACAGGGGGCTTTTTTCAGCCCCAGCATTTT.

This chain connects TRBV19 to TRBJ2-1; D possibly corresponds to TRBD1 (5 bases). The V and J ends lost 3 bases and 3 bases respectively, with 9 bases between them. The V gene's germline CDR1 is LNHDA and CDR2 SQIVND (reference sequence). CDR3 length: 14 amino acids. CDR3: CASSIIQDYNEQFF. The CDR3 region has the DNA TGTGCCAGTAGTATCATACAGGACTACAATGAGCAGTTCTTC.

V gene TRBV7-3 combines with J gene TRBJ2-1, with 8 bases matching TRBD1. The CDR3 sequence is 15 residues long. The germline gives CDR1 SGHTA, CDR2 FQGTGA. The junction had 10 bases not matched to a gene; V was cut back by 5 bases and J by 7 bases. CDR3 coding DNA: TGTGCCAGCAGCCCCGGACAGGGAGGACTAAATGAGCAGTTCTTC. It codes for CASSPGQGGLNEQFF.